This is a list of T cell receptor beta chains from one sample in a study of OX40 agonist ivuxolimab in advanced cancers. Libraries were prepared by immunoSEQ multiplex PCR; TCRdb keeps only in-frame clonotypes and omits some of them. The data hold around 67,000 clones, with 83% observed a single time. The sequenced sample was CD4+ or CD8+ T cells sorted from blood, obtained in a trial of the OX40 agonist ivuxolimab. The receptors shown here come from an adult with an advanced solid tumor such as melanoma, head and neck, liver or kidney cancer. Both conserved end residues are part of each CDR3. Fields, in order: clone size, D gene, J gene, CDR3 length, V gene, CDR3 protein, CDR3 DNA. A D gene is named only where the DNA matches it firmly. Clone size is stated in some rows and not others, as once, few, many or a class when expanded.

>once|.|TRBJ2-1|11|TRBV5-6
CASSKMYEQFF
TGTGCCAGCAGTAAAATGTATGAGCAGTTCTTC
>.|TRBD1|TRBJ2-1|16|TRBV5-4
CASSLGGQGSYNEQFF
TGTGCCAGCAGCTTGGGGGGACAGGGCTCCTACAATGAGCAGTTCTTC
>few|.|TRBJ2-3|12|TRBV30
CAWSVPSLEQYF
TGTGCCTGGAGTGTACCGTCGCTTGAGCAGTATTTT
>once|TRBD1|TRBJ1-5|17|TRBV2
CASSVDRGGLSNQPQHF
TGTGCCAGCAGCGTGGACAGGGGCGGACTTAGCAATCAGCCCCAGCATTTT
>.|.|TRBJ1-1|15|TRBV6-1
CASLVLWSPNTEAFF
TGTGCCAGCTTGGTTTTGTGGTCCCCTAACACTGAAGCTTTCTTT
>few|.|TRBJ2-5|13|TRBV5-1
CASSLETSKTQYF
TGCGCCAGCAGCTTGGAAACGTCGAAGACCCAGTACTTC
>.|TRBD2|TRBJ2-1|13|TRBV10-3
CAIGLAGGNEQFF
TGTGCCATCGGGCTAGCGGGAGGCAATGAGCAGTTCTTC
>.|.|TRBJ1-5|14|TRBV4-1
CASSERGRGQPQHF
TGCGCCAGCAGTGAGCGGGGAAGGGGTCAGCCCCAGCATTTT
>.|.|TRBJ2-3|12|TRBV6-5
CASSSWEDTQYF
TGTGCCAGCAGTTCTTGGGAGGATACGCAGTATTTT
>.|.|TRBJ1-1|15|TRBV7-9
CASSWDGRLNTEAFF
TGTGCCAGCAGCTGGGACGGGCGCCTGAACACTGAAGCTTTCTTT
>.|.|TRBJ2-7|15|TRBV6-1
CASSESRQSSYEQYF
TGTGCCAGCAGTGAATCCCGGCAGAGCTCCTACGAGCAGTACTTC
>.|.|TRBJ2-7|11|TRBV6-1
CASSEIYEQYF
TGTGCCAGCAGTGAAATCTACGAGCAGTACTTC
>.|.|TRBJ2-3|14|TRBV6-6
CASSYFDSTDTQYF
TGTGCCAGCAGTTACTTTGACAGCACAGATACGCAGTATTTT
>.|.|TRBJ1-5|15|TRBV2
CASSGGTGGNQPQHF
TGTGCCAGCAGTGGCGGGACGGGGGGCAATCAGCCCCAGCATTTT
>once|.|TRBJ2-7|12|TRBV5-1
CASRAEVYEQYF
TGCGCCAGCAGAGCTGAGGTGTACGAGCAGTACTTC
>.|.|TRBJ1-5|11|TRBV19
CASSKGQPQHF
TGTGCCAGTAGTAAGGGACAGCCCCAGCATTTT
>.|.|TRBJ2-1|13|TRBV11-3
CASSLGTYNEQFF
TGTGCCAGCAGCTTAGGTACCTACAATGAGCAGTTCTTC
>.|.|TRBJ1-4|13|TRBV6-1
CASSNLGPEKLFF
TGTGCCAGCAGCAACCTGGGTCCAGAAAAACTGTTTTTT
>.|.|TRBJ2-2|14|TRBV6-1
CASSTTGNTGELFF
TGTGCCAGCAGTACCACAGGGAACACCGGGGAGCTGTTTTTT
>.|TRBD1|TRBJ2-5|15|TRBV5-1
CASSLGDRGGKTQYF
TGCGCCAGCAGCTTGGGCGACAGGGGAGGAAAGACCCAGTACTTC
>.|.|TRBJ1-2|14|TRBV6-5
CASSYGPANYGYTF
TGTGCCAGCAGTTACGGGCCGGCTAACTATGGCTACACCTTC
>.|TRBD1|TRBJ1-2|15|TRBV6-5
CASSTPRQGIYGYTF
TGTGCCAGCAGCACCCCCCGACAGGGAATCTATGGCTACACCTTC
>.|.|TRBJ1-4|16|TRBV11-2
CASSPVFRMTNEKLFF
TGTGCCAGCAGCCCCGTTTTTAGGATGACTAATGAAAAACTGTTTTTT
>once|.|TRBJ1-5|14|TRBV19
CASSMRNSNQPQHF
TGTGCCAGTAGTATGAGGAATAGCAATCAGCCCCAGCATTTT
>few|TRBD2|TRBJ2-5|17|TRBV5-1
CASSGGTSGGLSETQYF
TGCGCCAGCAGCGGAGGGACTAGCGGGGGGTTGTCGGAGACCCAGTACTTC
>.|TRBD1|TRBJ1-2|14|TRBV5-4
CASSPATGNYGYTF
TGTGCCAGCAGCCCGGCGACAGGGAACTATGGCTACACCTTC
>.|.|TRBJ2-1|12|TRBV29-1
CSVGEEYNEQFF
TGCAGCGTGGGGGAGGAGTACAATGAGCAGTTCTTC
>.|.|TRBJ1-2|15|TRBV29-1
CSVEYGGGRNYGYTF
TGCAGCGTTGAATATGGTGGGGGGCGTAACTATGGCTACACCTTC
>.|TRBD2|TRBJ2-5|17|TRBV5-6
CASSFRTSGGAGETQYF
TGTGCCAGCAGCTTTCGGACTAGCGGGGGGGCCGGGGAGACCCAGTACTTC
>.|.|TRBJ2-7|15|TRBV7-2
CASSLGPGASYEQYF
TGTGCCAGCAGCTTAGGGCCGGGAGCGTCCTACGAGCAGTACTTC
>.|.|TRBJ2-5|13|TRBV29-1
CSAGQLLQETQYF
TGCAGCGCCGGACAGCTACTTCAAGAGACCCAGTACTTC
>.|.|TRBJ2-1|17|TRBV21-1
CASSKGTRGTHYNEQFF
TGTGCCAGCAGCAAAGGTACTCGCGGGACCCACTACAATGAGCAGTTCTTC
>.|.|TRBJ2-4|15|TRBV23-1
CASTAGRKNKNIQYF
TGCGCCAGCACCGCCGGACGGAAAAACAAAAACATTCAGTACTTC
>.|.|TRBJ2-3|11|TRBV30
CAWTGAHTQYF
TGTGCCTGGACGGGTGCCCATACGCAGTATTTT
>.|.|TRBJ2-5|13|TRBV7-6
CASLLQPGGTQYF
TGTGCCAGCTTGCTACAGCCGGGCGGGACCCAGTACTTC
>.|.|TRBJ1-2|16|TRBV10-3
CAISEGNFWNDYGYTF
TGTGCCATCAGTGAGGGGAACTTTTGGAATGACTATGGCTACACCTTC
>.|.|TRBJ2-5|13|TRBV5-1
CASTRDLQETQYF
TGCGCCAGCACGAGGGACCTCCAAGAGACCCAGTACTTC
>.|TRBD1|TRBJ2-1|14|TRBV7-2
CASSSPTGANEQFF
TGTGCCAGCAGCTCCCCGACAGGGGCGAATGAGCAGTTCTTC
>.|.|TRBJ2-3|13|TRBV6-6
CASGGGITDTQYF
TGTGCCAGTGGGGGAGGAATAACAGATACGCAGTATTTT
>few|.|TRBJ1-1|16|TRBV7-9
CASSLAGGILNTEAFF
TGTGCCAGCAGCTTAGCGGGGGGGATTTTAAACACTGAAGCTTTCTTT
>few|TRBD1|TRBJ1-4|14|TRBV6-1
CASRVRGPYEKLFF
TGTGCCAGCAGGGTCAGGGGGCCTTATGAAAAACTGTTTTTT
>.|TRBD1|TRBJ1-1|13|TRBV9
CASSATGDTEAFF
TGTGCCAGCAGCGCCACAGGGGACACTGAAGCTTTCTTT
>.|TRBD2|TRBJ2-7|14|TRBV9
CASSVATGGYEQYF
TGTGCCAGCAGCGTAGCTACGGGGGGGTACGAGCAGTACTTC
>.|.|TRBJ2-7|15|TRBV5-1
CASSLSGRGESEQYF
TGCGCCAGCAGCTTGTCTGGGCGGGGAGAATCCGAGCAGTACTTC
>.|.|TRBJ1-2|12|TRBV6-1
CASSERGYGYTF
TGTGCCAGCAGTGAACGGGGTTATGGCTACACCTTC
>few|.|TRBJ2-7|12|TRBV6-1
CASTLAPYEQYF
TGTGCCAGCACCCTCGCACCCTACGAGCAGTACTTC
>once|TRBD1|TRBJ1-6|14|TRBV27
CAYRGGQGFSPLHF
TGTGCCTACCGGGGGGGACAGGGGTTTTCACCCCTCCACTTT
>few|.|TRBJ1-2|13|TRBV14
CASSQIWVYGYTF
TGTGCCAGCAGCCAAATCTGGGTCTATGGCTACACCTTC
>.|TRBD2|TRBJ2-1|16|TRBV9
CASSVEEGLSYNEQFF
TGTGCCAGCAGCGTAGAAGAGGGACTATCCTACAATGAGCAGTTCTTC
>.|.|TRBJ1-3|15|TRBV6-6
CASTYDLSSGNTIYF
TGTGCCAGCACCTACGATCTGAGCTCTGGAAACACCATATATTTT